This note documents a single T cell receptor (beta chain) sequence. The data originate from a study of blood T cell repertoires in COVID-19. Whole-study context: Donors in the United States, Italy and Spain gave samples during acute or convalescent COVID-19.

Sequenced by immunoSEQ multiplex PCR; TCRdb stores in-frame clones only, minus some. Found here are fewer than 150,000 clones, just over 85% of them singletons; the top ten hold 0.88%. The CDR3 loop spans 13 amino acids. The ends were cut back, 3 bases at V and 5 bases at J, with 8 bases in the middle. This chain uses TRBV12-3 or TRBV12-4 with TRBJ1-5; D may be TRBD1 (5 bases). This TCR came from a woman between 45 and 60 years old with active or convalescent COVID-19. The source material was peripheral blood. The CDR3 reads CASSFGGDQPQHF. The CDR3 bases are TGTGCCAGCAGTTTTGGGGGGGATCAGCCCCAGCATTTT.